This TCR beta chain originates from a study of OX40 agonist ivuxolimab in advanced cancers. Study details: Patients receiving dose escalation had hepatocellular carcinoma, melanoma, renal cell or head and neck cancer. A partial response was reached by three patients: one with hepatocellular carcinoma and two with cutaneous melanoma.

The table came from immunoSEQ multiplex PCR; TCRdb's copy has only in-frame clones and leaves some out. The data contain fewer than 85,000 clones, roughly 90% of them seen just once; the ten biggest clones take up under 10%. The V gene's germline CDR1 is SEHNR and CDR2 FQNEAQ (reference sequence). The CDR3 runs 15 residues. V was pared by 3 bases and J by 4 bases, with 7 bases of the junction left unmatched. This chain joins TRBV7-9 and TRBJ1-2, with TRBD1 matching 8 bases. Sample: CD4+ or CD8+ T cells sorted from blood, taken in a trial of the OX40 agonist ivuxolimab. The receptor was isolated from an adult with an advanced solid tumor such as melanoma, head and neck, liver or kidney cancer. In nucleotides, the CDR3 is TGTGCCAGCAGCTTTGACCGACAGGGGATCTATGGCTACACCTTC. Protein sequence: CASSFDRQGIYGYTF.